This TCR beta chain was documented in a study of neurological immune-mediated disorders. 5'RACE with 10-nucleotide random UMIs generated the cDNA. TCRdb passed the 5' RACE reads through MiXCR, listing each CDR3 protein once. The data contain roughly 70,000 distinct CDR3 sequences, less than 5.5% of them singletons. The CDR3 is made up of 13 amino acids. Germline values: CDR1 SGHTA, CDR2 FQGNSA. V was cut by 2 bases and J by 6 bases, with 10 bases left in between. The sample holds many counts of this clonotype. The antigen remains undetermined. Findings and limits, study-wide: One related-CDR3 cluster, which may be a signature, held the repertoires of 18 of 34 multiple sclerosis patients after phylogenetic grouping. There was no clinical or MRI feature that was associated with the multiple sclerosis repertoire cluster.

This TCR derives from a woman under 40 with multiple sclerosis. Sequences were obtained from PBMCs. This chain joins TRBV7-2 and TRBJ1-1; D gene ambiguous. The CDR3 here is CASSLLSGSEAFF. Here the CDR3 DNA reads TGTGCCAGCAGCTTACTGTCTGGTTCTGAAGCTTTCTTT.